The sequence of this T cell receptor (beta chain) was determined in a study of blood T cell repertoires in COVID-19 (dated by TCRdb to 2019 to 2021). With respect to the entire study: Samples from collaborators originated in the United States, Italy and Spain and spanned both the acute and convalescent phases of COVID-19. Where available, HLA class I and class II types were obtained from metadata supplied by the sample provider rather than from assay-based typing. Samples came from the ongoing ImmuneRACE study (first 160 participants) plus 1,254 subjects from 6 global collaborators. The material from the prospective study consisted of cDNA or gDNA derived from T cells, B-cell-depleted T cells, or PBMCs. The repertoires were released in a freely available public database meant as a resource for research on the immune response to SARS-CoV-2. The sample metadata nearly always contained a de-identified subject ID, COVID-19 status, age in years and sex. Deeply sampled blood TCRbeta repertoires from subjects exposed to, actively infected with, or recovered from COVID-19 were included in the dataset. Overall study results and their limits: The quantity of clinical and demographic metadata differed by source and by participant and was supplied without curation.

At one collaborating source in Seattle, patients were enrolled during active infection and were followed longitudinally through the course of disease. The collaborating institutions used their own protocols to collect whole blood in K2EDTA tubes. For TCRbeta analysis, collaborators shipped samples in one of three forms: frozen whole blood, isolated PBMCs, or DNA extracted from either of those sample types. TCRbeta CDR3 regions were amplified from genomic DNA using the immunoSEQ Assay, a bias-controlled multiplex PCR. The paper's data handling went like this. Within the assay, amplification of reference gene primers was used to estimate how many nucleated cells each sample contained. To quantify the absolute abundance of each unique TCRbeta CDR3 rearrangement, sequence reads were collapsed and filtered. For each sample, productive Simpson clonality was calculated as the square root of Simpson's diversity index over productive rearrangements. Imported from immuneACCESS, the table was reduced by TCRdb to in-frame sequences with V and J called. These copies leave out some clones; in studies compared against another copy, an unresolved V gene accounts for under half, and the cause of the remainder is not known. For V, J and clone size, that table is used; D and trimming come from the DNA. The sample records some 350,000 clones, approximately 91% of which are singletons. Jointly, the top ten make up about 6.7% of the sample.

Trimming removed 4 bases from V and 6 bases from J, leaving 13 bases between the germline ends. CDR1 and CDR2 are read off the germline V gene as SNHLY and FYNNEI. The CDR3 contains 14 residues, cysteine and phenylalanine counted. Of the read, only the CDR3 DNA is kept; its 42 bases are in frame from base 1. On this clone itself: Its antigen remains unidentified. Per-base qualities were not stored, and no clone one base away is much larger.

The clonotype comes from a woman in her seventies with COVID-19, enrolled during active disease. The sample was peripheral blood. The chain couples TRBV2 to TRBJ1-5; TRBD1 is perhaps the D gene, given 6 matching bases. The encoded CDR3 is CASSAGDGSQPQHF. The DNA sequence follows: TGTGCCAGCAGTGCAGGGGATGGAAGTCAGCCCCAGCATTTT.